This T cell receptor beta chain originates from a study of blood T cells in healthy people across ages. For the study at large: About one barcoded beta molecule was captured per two T cells (by template switching).

Points on this clonotype: Its antigen is still unknown. No conserved phenylalanine or tryptophan is present at the end of the CDR3, so a read error is the likely explanation. No DNA is shown, since the ends of the CDR3 on it are uncertain; the CDR3 is the one TCRdb lists.

Combining a sample-barcoded 5' primer with a J-beta primer mix, a second PCR ran for 7 to 11 cycles. TCRdb reprocessed the 5' RACE reads via MiXCR and lists one record per CDR3 protein. This sample has 1.5 million to 2 million distinct CDR3 sequences, with about 39% found just once. Broader study findings: The diversity estimates, figures obtained from one million T cells, were considered underestimates. Higher diversity, along with more naive CD4+ cells, distinguished long-lived donors from aged donors.

The CDR3 has 17 amino acids, counting both end residues. Germline V gene lookup returns CDR1 LGHNA and CDR2 YNFKEQ. This receptor was identified in a human donor in good health. Sequencing was done on a sample of blood. The gene calls are TRBV4-2 and TRBJ2-1; the table calls TRBD1, which could not be checked here. CDR3 sequence reads: CASSHTTGSSGGYTFGS.